Included here is one T cell receptor (beta chain) sequence, with context. Its binding antigen is unknown. No much larger clone is present one base from it, and per-base qualities are unavailable. This record comes from a study of T and B cells in COVID-19 patients (dated by TCRdb to 2020 to 2022). For the study in its entirety: In this study, adaptive immunity was profiled in COVID-19 patients who either had active infection or had recovered, using TRB and IGH repertoire sequencing of peripheral blood. Up to about 10 follow-up blood samples were collected per patient, with some samples spanning different disease stages in the same individual. Of the 20 patients in the active-infection cohort, 15 to 19 had comorbidities associated with unfavorable COVID-19 outcome. An age-matched reference group of 30 to 40 healthy donors negative for COVID-19 antibodies served as the comparison for repertoire analyses. Two patients were in both the active and recovered cohorts because samples existed from active disease and from after recovery. The repository of TCR and BCR sequences included 60 to 75 time points from about 40 patients, and more than 8.3 million TCR sequences were analysed. A recovered cohort was made up of some 18 patients contributing 20 samples, mostly after mild to moderate COVID-19 managed as outpatients. In the active-infection cohort, about 65% of the 20 patients were critically ill and required mechanical ventilation or ECMO. The recovered cohort had a median age of around 37 years, compared with approximately 70 years in the active-infection cohort.

Results the study describes overall, beyond this receptor: The cohort was considered too small for HLA contributions to COVID-19 susceptibility or severity to be assessed. The reported TCR clusters were said to need prospective validation before any clinical use. Blood samples from mildly ill patients during symptoms and early samples from severe cases were scarce. Specific T cell subsets (CD4+/Treg/CD8+) and sorted SARS-CoV-2-responsive or tetramer+ T cells had not yet been sequenced, and these experiments were ongoing. TRB repertoires were found to be highly clonal in active COVID-19, whereas diversity and richness at recovery were found to rise above healthy donor levels. A total of 2,000 to 2,500 exclusive TCR clusters, including a few dozen low-pGen clusters, were found in the recovered cohort. TRBV/TRBJ gene usage was reported as strongly skewed in patients with COVID-19.

Sequencing instrument: Illumina MiSeq. TRB rearrangements were amplified by multiplex PCR with BIOMED2 TRB-A/B primer pools. Illumina-compatible adapters and 7-nucleotide sample barcodes were attached to the amplicons through two consecutive PCRs. Phusion HS II polymerase was used for all library PCRs. Amplicons were gel-purified with the NucleoSpin Gel and PCR Clean-up kit, quantified on Qubit, and pooled at about 4.2 nM. Amplicon pool quality was checked on an Agilent 2100 Bioanalyzer before Illumina next-generation sequencing. Turning to the authors' computational methods: TRB rearrangements were annotated with MiXCR 3.0.8 using the default MiXCR reference library. Non-productive reads and sequences with fewer than 2 reads were removed, and every unique CDR3 nucleotide sequence was treated as one clone. Clonality, diversity, richness and V-J gene usage were computed in R 3.5.1. GLIPH2 was used for TCR clustering by CDR3 similarity, and generation probabilities were calculated by OLGA. Only GLIPH2 clusters containing at least four unique TCR clonotypes present in at least three individuals were kept. TCRdb reran the public reads through fastp at Q25 and MiXCR, keeping productive beta chains. Entries are consolidated by CDR3 protein sequence, retaining the most common genes and DNA. The V and J calls come from TCRdb's annotation, not from the publication. The sample table lists approximately 7,200 distinct CDR3 sequences, under 40% of them with a count of one. The ten largest clones capture 20% to 30% of the sample.

Genomic DNA extracted from blood was used in amounts of roughly 250-550 ng for amplification of TRB repertoires. The receptor's source is a human donor who had recovered from COVID-19. The sample was blood.

The encoded CDR3 is CASSEVEGTGANVLTF. In nucleotide form, the sequence is TGTGCCAGCAGTGAAGTCGAGGGAACCGGGGCCAACGTCCTGACTTTC. The receptor chain draws on TRBV6-1 and TRBJ2-6; perhaps TRBD2 is the D gene, with 5 bases matching. The V end loses 1 base and the J end loses 4 bases, and a stretch of 11 bases separates them. The CDR3 holds 16 amino acids from the cysteine to the phenylalanine. CDR3 DNA only is kept here, 48 bases in frame from base 1. For CDR1 and CDR2, the germline V gene lists MNHNS and SASEGT.